The rows below give T cell receptor beta chains drawn from one sample of a study of blood T cell repertoires in COVID-19. The assay was immunoSEQ multiplex PCR, and TCRdb's table has in-frame clones only and misses some. The table has 95,000 to 110,000 clones, more than 75% seen once. The material sequenced was peripheral blood. The receptors were gathered from a man aged 50-60 years with acute or convalescent COVID-19. The CDR3 runs from the conserved cysteine through the conserved F or W. The order of the fields is D gene, V gene, J gene, clone size, CDR3 DNA, CDR3 protein. D genes are given only for firm matches. Only part of the rows carry a size: once, few, many, or a class if the clone is expanded.

NA	TRBV2	TRBJ1-1	NA	TGTGCCAGCCTCAGGGGAGGGAGCACTGAAGCTTTCTTT	CASLRGGSTEAFF
TRBD1	TRBV7-8	TRBJ2-5	few	TGTGCCAGCAGCCCGAAATGGGGGACAGTCCAAGAGACCCAGTACTTC	CASSPKWGTVQETQYF
TRBD1	TRBV25-1	TRBJ1-2	NA	TGTGCCAGCAGTACCCAGGGGGCTGAGGATGTCACTGGCTACACCTTC	CASSTQGAEDVTGYTF
NA	TRBV24-1	TRBJ2-1	once	TGTGCCACCAGTGTAGCCAATGAGCAGTTCTTC	CATSVANEQFF
TRBD1	TRBV7-2	TRBJ2-5	NA	TGTGCCAGCAGCACCTCGGGACAGAGGCGAGAGACCCAGTACTTC	CASSTSGQRRETQYF
NA	TRBV27	TRBJ2-3	NA	TGTGCCAGCAGTTTATATGGCCGGGGACTTACAGATACGCAGTATTTT	CASSLYGRGLTDTQYF
NA	TRBV15	TRBJ1-2	NA	TGTGCCACCAGCAGAGGACAGCACTATGGCTACACCTTC	CATSRGQHYGYTF
TRBD1	TRBV18	TRBJ2-1	NA	TGTGCCAGCTCACCGCTACAGGGGAACCACAATGAGCAGTTCTTC	CASSPLQGNHNEQFF
NA	TRBV28	TRBJ1-2	NA	TGTGCCAGCATTGGCAGGGGCCGGACGTCCTATGGCTACACCTTC	CASIGRGRTSYGYTF
NA	TRBV30	TRBJ2-3	NA	TGTGCCTACGAATGGGGTGGGAGTAGCACAGATACGCAGTATTTT	CAYEWGGSSTDTQYF
NA	TRBV7-9	TRBJ2-7	NA	TGTGCCAGCAGCCTCGACAGGAACTACGAGCAGTACTTC	CASSLDRNYEQYF
NA	TRBV6-5	TRBJ1-5	NA	TGTGCCAGCAGTTACGGAGGGCACCAGCCCCAGCATTTT	CASSYGGHQPQHF
NA	TRBV7-6	TRBJ2-5	few	TGTGCCAGCAGCTTGGCCGGACAGCCAGAGACCCAGTACTTC	CASSLAGQPETQYF
NA	TRBV3-1/TRBV3-2	TRBJ1-1	few	TGTGCCAGCAGCCAAGAACGGGGGGAGGGAGCTTTCTTT	CASSQERGEGAFF
TRBD1	TRBV28	TRBJ2-7	NA	TGTGCCAGCAGGGAGTCAGGACAGGGGAAGTACGAGCAGTACTTC	CASRESGQGKYEQYF
TRBD1	TRBV28	TRBJ2-5	NA	TGTGCCAGCAGTCCCCCGACAGGGTTGGAGACCCAGTACTTC	CASSPPTGLETQYF
TRBD2	TRBV12-5	TRBJ2-1	NA	TGTGCTAGTGGTTTGGTACTAGCGGGAGTGACCAATGAGCAGTTCTTC	CASGLVLAGVTNEQFF
NA	TRBV19	TRBJ1-5	NA	TGTGCCAGTACCCCCTCCGCCGGCAGGGGCAATCAGCCCCAGCATTTT	CASTPSAGRGNQPQHF
NA	TRBV28	TRBJ1-1	NA	TGTGCCAGCAGTGGCACCCAAGCTTTCTTT	CASSGTQAFF
NA	TRBV20-1	TRBJ2-7	NA	TGCAGTGCTAGTGCTAGCGCGCGCCCCGAGCAGTACTTC	CSASASARPEQYF
NA	TRBV5-1	TRBJ2-3	NA	TGCGCCAGCAGCTTGGGGAGGGAGTCAGGCACGCAGTATTTT	CASSLGRESGTQYF